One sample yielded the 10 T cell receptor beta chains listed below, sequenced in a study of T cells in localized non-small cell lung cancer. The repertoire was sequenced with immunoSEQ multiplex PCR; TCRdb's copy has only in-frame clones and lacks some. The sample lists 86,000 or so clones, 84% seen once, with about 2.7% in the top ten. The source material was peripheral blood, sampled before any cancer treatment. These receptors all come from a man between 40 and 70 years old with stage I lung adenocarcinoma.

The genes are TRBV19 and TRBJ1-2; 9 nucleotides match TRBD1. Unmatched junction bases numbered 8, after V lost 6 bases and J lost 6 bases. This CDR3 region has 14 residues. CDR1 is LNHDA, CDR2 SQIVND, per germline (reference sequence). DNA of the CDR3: TGTGCCAGTAGACTTTCCGGGACAGGGAATGGCTACACCTTC. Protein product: CASRLSGTGNGYTF. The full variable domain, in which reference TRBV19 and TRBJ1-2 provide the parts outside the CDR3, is DGGITQSPKYLFRKEGQNVTLSCEQNLNHDAMYWYRQDPGQGLRLIYYSQIVNDFQKGDIAEGYSVSREKKESFPLTVTSAQKNPTAFYLCASRLSGTGNGYTFGSGTRLTVV.

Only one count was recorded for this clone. The chain's CDR3 is CASSLAWSSYEQYF. In DNA form, the CDR3 reads TGTGCCAGCAGCTTGGCCTGGAGCTCCTACGAGCAGTACTTC. J is TRBJ2-7 and V is TRBV5-5, with D unresolved. Germline lookup yields CDR1 SGHKS and CDR2 YYEKEE (reference sequence). Trimming left V 0 bases short and J 0 bases short, with 7 bases between. This CDR3 is 14 amino acids long.

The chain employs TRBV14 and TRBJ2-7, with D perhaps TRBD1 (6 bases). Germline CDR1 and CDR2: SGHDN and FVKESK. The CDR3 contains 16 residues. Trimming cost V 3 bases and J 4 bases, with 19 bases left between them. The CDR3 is CASSHTGSNYPYEQYF. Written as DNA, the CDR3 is TGTGCCAGCAGCCATACAGGGTCCAATTATCCTTACGAGCAGTACTTC.

This CDR3 is CASTGLRGRRETQYF. The CDR3 DNA reads TGTGCCAGCACTGGTTTGAGGGGGCGCAGGGAGACCCAGTACTTC. The chain links TRBV6-1 to TRBJ2-5; TRBD1 matches at 7 bases. The CDR3 sequence is 15 residues long. The germline CDR1 and CDR2 sequences are MNHNS and SASEGT. With V trimmed by 7 bases and J by 5 bases, 13 bases remained unmatched.

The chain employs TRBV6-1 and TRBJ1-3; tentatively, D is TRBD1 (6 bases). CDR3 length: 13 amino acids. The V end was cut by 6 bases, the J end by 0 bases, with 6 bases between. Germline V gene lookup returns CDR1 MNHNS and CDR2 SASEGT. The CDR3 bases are TGTGCCAGCAGACAGGGCTCTGGAAACACCATATATTTT. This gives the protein CASRQGSGNTIYF.

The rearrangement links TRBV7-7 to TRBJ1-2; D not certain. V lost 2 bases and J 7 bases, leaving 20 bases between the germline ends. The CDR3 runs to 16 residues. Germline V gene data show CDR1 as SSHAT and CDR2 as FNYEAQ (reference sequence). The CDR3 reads CASSLLRRLPEGGYTF. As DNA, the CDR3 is TGTGCCAGCAGCTTACTGAGACGGCTCCCCGAGGGTGGCTACACCTTC.

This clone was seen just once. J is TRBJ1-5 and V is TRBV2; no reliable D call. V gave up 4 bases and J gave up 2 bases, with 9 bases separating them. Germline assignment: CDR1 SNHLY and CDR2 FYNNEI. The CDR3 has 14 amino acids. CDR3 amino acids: CASSGSARNQPQHF. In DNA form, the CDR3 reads TGTGCCAGCAGTGGATCGGCGCGCAATCAGCCCCAGCATTTT.

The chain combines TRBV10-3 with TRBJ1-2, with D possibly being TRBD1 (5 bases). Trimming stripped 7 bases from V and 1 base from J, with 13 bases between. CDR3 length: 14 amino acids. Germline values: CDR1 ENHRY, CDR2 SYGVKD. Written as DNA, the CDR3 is TGTGCCATCACTCGGGGCACAGGTAACTATGGCTACACCTTC. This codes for CAITRGTGNYGYTF.

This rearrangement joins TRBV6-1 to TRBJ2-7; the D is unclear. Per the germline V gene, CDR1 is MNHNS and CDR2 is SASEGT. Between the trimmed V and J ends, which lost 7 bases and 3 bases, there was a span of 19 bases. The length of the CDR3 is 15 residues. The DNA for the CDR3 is TGTGCCAGCAAGGAGTATGGGGTCAACTACTACGAGCAGTACTTC. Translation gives CASKEYGVNYYEQYF.

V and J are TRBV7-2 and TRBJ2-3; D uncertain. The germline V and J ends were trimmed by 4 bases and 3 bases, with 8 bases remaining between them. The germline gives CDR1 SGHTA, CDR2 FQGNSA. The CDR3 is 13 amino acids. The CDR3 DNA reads TGTGCCAGCAGCTCACAGAAGACAGATACGCAGTATTTT. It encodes CASSSQKTDTQYF. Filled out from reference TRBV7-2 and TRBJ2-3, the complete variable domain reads GAGVSQSPSNKVTEKGKDVELRCDPISGHTALYWYRQSLGQGLEFLIYFQGNSAPDKSGLPSDRFSAERTGGSVSTLTIQRTQQEDSAVYLCASSSQKTDTQYFGPGTRLTVL.